This TCR beta chain was sequenced for a study of post-analysis software for immune sequencing data. For the study at large: The study covered relapsing-remitting, secondary progressive and progressive-relapsing courses of multiple sclerosis. Overall study findings and caveats: About five TRBV segments appeared more often in patients than in controls, and TRBV5-6, TRBV5-1 and TRBV20-1 were among these. Strong same-batch co-clustering of samples appeared with F measure clustering. The normalized Chao1 diversity of multiple sclerosis patients was significantly lower than that of controls.

In the case of this clonotype: No antigen is known for it.

Unique molecular identifiers had been added to the TCR beta cDNA libraries. Input of roughly 0.85 to 11 million T cells yielded 400,000 to 550,000 cDNA molecules. TCRdb called the PCR reads again in MiXCR, with one record for every CDR3 protein. The repertoire holds about 820,000 distinct CDR3 sequences, with roughly 50% as singletons. This CDR3 contains 14 residues. V shed 5 bases and J 0 bases; nucleotides not matched to a gene: 5. Germline V gene sequence: CDR1 DFQATT, CDR2 SNEGSKA (reference sequence). The source material was blood. This receptor was identified in a girl aged 5 to 17 with multiple sclerosis. This chain connects TRBV20-1 to TRBJ2-3, with TRBD2 matching 7 bases. CDR3 sequence (DNA): TGCAGTGCTTTGAGCGGGACTAGCACAGATACGCAGTATTTT. Protein sequence: CSALSGTSTDTQYF.